These 24 T cell receptor beta chains were all obtained from the same sample, sequenced in a study of blood T cell repertoires in COVID-19. Assay used: immunoSEQ multiplex PCR; TCRdb lists only in-frame clones, some missing. This table holds approximately 160,000 clones, over 85% found once. Sequences were obtained from peripheral blood. Every receptor here comes from a woman in her fifties or sixties with COVID-19, enrolled during active disease.

This clone is a singleton in its sample. The V and J genes are TRBV3-1 (or the pseudogene TRBV3-2) and TRBJ1-5; 12 bases line up with TRBD1. V was pared by 2 bases and J by 5 bases, with 4 bases of the junction left unmatched. Germline V CDR1 and CDR2: LGHDT, YNNKEL (reference sequence). CDR3 length equals 16 residues. The CDR3 is CASSQTRDRGHQPQHF. The CDR3, as DNA: TGTGCCAGCAGCCAAACCCGGGACAGGGGGCATCAGCCCCAGCATTTT.

V is TRBV19 and J is TRBJ1-2; 8 positions match TRBD1. V lost 4 bases, J lost 4 bases, and 8 bases stayed unmatched. Germline V gene lookup returns CDR1 LNHDA and CDR2 SQIVND (reference sequence). The CDR3 spans 15 residues. The DNA for the CDR3 is TGTGCCAGTAGTACCCGGACAGGGTTTCGCTATGGCTACACCTTC. Translation gives CASSTRTGFRYGYTF.

The gene calls are TRBV4-1 and TRBJ2-5; 7 bases line up with TRBD2. This CDR3 comprises 16 residues. From germline, CDR1 is MGHRA and CDR2 YSYEKL. J gave up 3 bases and V 4 bases, and 11 bases lay outside the gene matches. Here the CDR3 reads CASSRGGARLKETQYF. CDR3 DNA: TGCGCCAGCAGCCGGGGGGGAGCCAGACTAAAAGAGACCCAGTACTTC.

The chain has TRBV11-3 and TRBJ2-2, with D possibly matching TRBD1 (5 bases). V dropped 5 bases and J dropped 6 bases, with 10 bases sitting between them. This CDR3 spans 13 amino acids. Germline V CDR1 and CDR2: SGHNT, YENEEA. CDR3 nucleotide sequence: TGTGCCAGCAGCCCAGGGTGGGCCGGGGAGCTGTTTTTT. Protein: CASSPGWAGELFF.

This clone was found once. The chain joins TRBV10-3 to TRBJ1-1; possible D gene TRBD1, 5 bases. The CDR3 consists of 14 residues. The germline V gene has CDR1 ENHRY and CDR2 SYGVKD. Trimming stripped 10 bases from V and 2 bases from J, with 17 bases between. The DNA for the CDR3 is TGTGCCACCAGGGCGGGGCTGGGAAACACTGAAGCTTTCTTT. It codes for CATRAGLGNTEAFF.

The J gene is TRBJ1-4, the V gene TRBV29-1; 9 bases line up with TRBD1. The CDR3 runs to 14 residues. The germline V gene encodes CDR1 SQVTM and CDR2 ANQGSEA. Trimming took 7 bases from V and 3 from J; bases not matched to a gene: 6. The CDR3 DNA reads TGCAGCGCTTGGACAGGGGCCCCTAATGAAAAACTGTTTTTT. It translates to CSAWTGAPNEKLFF.

The chain couples TRBV11-2 to TRBJ2-7, with unresolved D. Germline CDR1 SGHAT, CDR2 FQNNGV. Between the trimmed V and J ends, which lost 0 bases and 0 bases, there was a span of 15 bases. The CDR3 is 17 amino acids. The CDR3 loop reads CASSLDREAFLSYEQYF. Here the CDR3 DNA reads TGTGCCAGCAGCTTAGATCGAGAGGCTTTCCTCTCCTACGAGCAGTACTTC.

This sequence joins TRBV10-3 and TRBJ2-7, with 11 bases identical to TRBD1. The germline gives CDR1 ENHRY, CDR2 SYGVKD. This CDR3 has 13 residues. V gave up 6 bases and J gave up 5 bases; unmatched junction bases: 3. The CDR3 bases are TGTGCCATCAGACCGGGACAGGGGGACGAGCAGTACTTC. It yields the protein CAIRPGQGDEQYF.

This chain uses TRBV19 with TRBJ2-3; 10 bases align to TRBD1. CDR1 LNHDA and CDR2 SQIVND come from the germline V gene (reference sequence). CDR3 length equals 15 residues. The trim removed 5 bases at V and 8 bases at J, leaving 10 bases unmatched. This chain's CDR3 is CASSGEGQGSGTQYF. CDR3 nucleotide sequence: TGTGCCAGTAGTGGCGAGGGACAGGGGTCGGGTACGCAGTATTTT.

This chain connects TRBV27 to TRBJ1-1, with a weak D call TRBD1 (5 bases). From germline, CDR1 is MNHEY and CDR2 SMNVEV (reference sequence). CDR3 length: 15 residues. The V and J ends lost 5 bases and 0 bases respectively, with 13 bases between them. Written as DNA, the CDR3 is TGTGCCAGCAGTGCTAGACAGTCCATGAACACTGAAGCTTTCTTT. Its protein product is CASSARQSMNTEAFF.

About this clone itself: This specimen includes other DNA sequences encoding the same CDR3. The rearrangement joins TRBV11-3 to TRBJ1-1; perhaps TRBD1 as D (5 bases). This CDR3 has 14 amino acids. V lost 4 bases and J 3 bases, leaving 12 bases between the germline ends. From germline, CDR1 is SGHNT and CDR2 YENEEA. The CDR3 sequence: CASSSRGGDTEAFF. CDR3 DNA: TGTGCCAGCAGCTCCCGGGGGGGGGACACTGAAGCTTTCTTT. The complete variable domain, with remaining parts taken from reference TRBV11-3 and TRBJ1-1, reads EAGVVQSPRYKIIEKKQPVAFWCNPISGHNTLYWYLQNLGQGPELLIRYENEEAVDDSQLPKDRFSAERLKGVDSTLKIQPAELGDSAVYLCASSSRGGDTEAFFGQGTRLTVV.

This chain uses TRBV18 with TRBJ1-5; no clear D. The CDR3 covers 14 residues. Looked up from germline, CDR1 is KGHSH and CDR2 is LQKENI. V lost 8 bases and J lost 5, with 16 bases in between. The CDR3 DNA is TGTGCCAGCCGCAACTCCGGGTCCCATCAGCCCCAGCATTTT. Protein product: CASRNSGSHQPQHF. Filled out from reference TRBV18 and TRBJ1-5, the complete variable domain reads NAGVMQNPRHLVRRRGQEARLRCSPMKGHSHVYWYRQLPEEGLKFMVYLQKENIIDESGMPKERFSAEFPKEGPSILRIQQVVRGDSAAYFCASRNSGSHQPQHFGDGTRLSIL.

V is TRBV1 and J is TRBJ1-5. TRBV1 is annotated as a pseudogene. This CDR3 has 15 residues. Here the CDR3 reads CTSSQKRGSGQPQHF. The CDR3 region has the DNA TGCACCAGCAGCCAAAAACGGGGATCCGGTCAGCCCCAGCATTTT.

The CDR3 DNA sequence: TGTGCCTGGAGTTTCGGGATGACCGGGACAGGGAATCAGCCCCAGCATTTT. Its translation is CAWSFGMTGTGNQPQHF. The chain carries TRBV30 and TRBJ1-5; 9 bases fit TRBD1. The V gene end was trimmed by 2 bases and the J gene end by 4 bases; junction bases not matched to a gene: 12. This CDR3 is 17 amino acids long. In germline, CDR1 is GTSNPN, CDR2 SVGIG (reference sequence). The full variable domain, with the rest looked up from reference TRBV30 and TRBJ1-5, is SQTIHQWPATLVQPVGSPLSLECTVEGTSNPNLYWYRQAAGRGLQLLFYSVGIGQISSEVPQNLSASRPQDRQFILSSKKLLLSDSGFYLCAWSFGMTGTGNQPQHFGDGTRLSIL.

J is TRBJ1-4 and V is TRBV18, with D hard to call. Trimming stripped 5 bases from V and 4 bases from J, with 14 bases between. The CDR3 has 15 residues. The V gene's germline CDR1 is KGHSH and CDR2 LQKENI. CDR3 bases: TGTGCCAGCTCAACACGGACTGACCTTAATGAAAAACTGTTTTTT. Its protein product is CASSTRTDLNEKLFF.

The CDR3 spells CASSPTEGGIVQPQHF. The CDR3 region has the DNA TGTGCCAGCTCACCCACAGAGGGCGGCATCGTTCAGCCCCAGCATTTT. The genes are TRBV18 and TRBJ1-5; D is unresolved. The germline V gene encodes CDR1 KGHSH and CDR2 LQKENI. V was cut by 3 bases and J by 6 bases, with 18 bases left in between. This CDR3 is built from 16 residues.

The chain is built from TRBV5-1 and TRBJ2-3; D is unclear. The germline gives CDR1 SGHRS, CDR2 YFSETQ. The CDR3 consists of 14 residues. The V end was cut by 0 bases, the J end by 0 bases, with 5 bases between. In DNA, the CDR3 is TGCGCCAGCAGCTTGGCGGTCAGCACAGATACGCAGTATTTT. It is translated as CASSLAVSTDTQYF.

This clone was counted between two and nine times. The chain combines TRBV2 with TRBJ2-4, with TRBD2 as a possible D gene (6 bases). V was pared by 5 bases and J by 3 bases, with 14 bases between. Germline CDR1 reads SNHLY; CDR2 reads FYNNEI. The length of the CDR3 is 15 residues. The CDR3: CASSLAFGGKNIQYF. CDR3 nucleotide sequence: TGTGCCAGCAGTTTAGCGTTCGGGGGCAAAAACATTCAGTACTTC. The whole variable domain, filled in from reference TRBV2 and TRBJ2-4, reads EPEVTQTPSHQVTQMGQEVILRCVPISNHLYFYWYRQILGQKVEFLVSFYNNEISEKSEIFDDQFSVERPDGSNFTLKIRSTKLEDSAMYFCASSLAFGGKNIQYFGAGTRLSVL.

The chain is built from TRBV9 and TRBJ2-3, with 9 bases lining up with TRBD2. V trimming: 3 bases; J trimming: 6 bases; junction bases outside the gene matches: 8. The CDR3 is 15 residues long. CDR1 is SGDLS and CDR2 is YYNGEE in the germline V gene. CDR3 sequence: CASSAIGTSSDTQYF. CDR3 bases: TGTGCCAGCAGCGCAATCGGGACTAGCAGCGATACGCAGTATTTT.

This rearrangement joins TRBV18 to TRBJ1-2; D perhaps matches TRBD1 (6 bases). Germline CDR1 KGHSH, CDR2 LQKENI. CDR3 size: 15 residues. Trimming cost V 2 bases and J 5 bases, with 15 bases left between them. DNA of the CDR3: TGTGCCAGCTCACCAATCCCAGGGGTTTGGTATGGCTACACCTTC. This sequence encodes CASSPIPGVWYGYTF.

V usage is TRBV5-1 and J usage is TRBJ1-2; 12 bases align to TRBD1. CDR1 is SGHRS, CDR2 YFSETQ, per germline. The J segment lost 11 bases and the V segment lost 1 base, leaving 9 bases of the junction unmatched. The CDR3 is 15 residues long. CDR3 in amino acids: CASSLTGTGGSSYTF. Written as DNA, the CDR3 is TGCGCCAGCAGCTTGACCGGGACAGGGGGCTCAAGTTACACCTTC.

V gene TRBV20-1 combines with J gene TRBJ2-3; TRBD2 is a possible D gene (6 bases). In germline, CDR1 is DFQATT, CDR2 SNEGSKA (reference sequence). The germline V and J ends were trimmed by 6 bases and 11 bases, with 15 bases remaining between them. The CDR3 has 11 amino acids. CDR3 sequence (DNA): TGCAGTGCAATCTCTAGCGTGGAGCAGTATTTT. This codes for CSAISSVEQYF.

V is TRBV4-3 and J is TRBJ1-2, with 7 bases aligning to TRBD1. V dropped 3 bases and J dropped 2; count of bases not matched to a gene: 3. CDR1 and CDR2 from the germline V gene are LGHNA and YSLEER. The CDR3 contains 14 residues. The CDR3 region is CASSQGTENYGYTF. CDR3 coding DNA: TGCGCCAGCAGCCAGGGGACAGAAAACTATGGCTACACCTTC.

V usage is TRBV10-1 and J usage is TRBJ2-1, with 8 bases lining up with TRBD1. This CDR3 is built from 15 residues. V lost 3 bases to trimming and J lost 9 bases; unmatched junction nucleotides: 10. Germline-derived CDR1 and CDR2 are WNHNN and SYGVQD (reference sequence). The CDR3 reads CASSERQGLRVEQFF. The CDR3, as DNA: TGCGCCAGCAGTGAAAGACAGGGGCTACGCGTTGAGCAGTTCTTC.